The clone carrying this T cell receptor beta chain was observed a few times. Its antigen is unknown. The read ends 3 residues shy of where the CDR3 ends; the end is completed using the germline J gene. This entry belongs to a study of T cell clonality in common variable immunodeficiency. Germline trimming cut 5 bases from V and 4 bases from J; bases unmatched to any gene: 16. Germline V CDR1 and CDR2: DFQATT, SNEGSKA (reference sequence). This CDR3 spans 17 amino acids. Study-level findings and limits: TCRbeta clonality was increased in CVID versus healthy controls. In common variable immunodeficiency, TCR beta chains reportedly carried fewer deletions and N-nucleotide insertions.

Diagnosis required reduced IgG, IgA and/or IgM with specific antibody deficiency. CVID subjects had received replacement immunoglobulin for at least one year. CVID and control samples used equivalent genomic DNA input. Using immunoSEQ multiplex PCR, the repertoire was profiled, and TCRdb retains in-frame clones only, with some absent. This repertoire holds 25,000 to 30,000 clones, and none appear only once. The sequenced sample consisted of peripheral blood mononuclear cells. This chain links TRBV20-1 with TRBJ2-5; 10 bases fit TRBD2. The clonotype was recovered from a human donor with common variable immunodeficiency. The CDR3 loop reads CSAQLPLTSGIRETQYF. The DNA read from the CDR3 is TGCAGTGCTCAACTTCCTCTTACTAGCGGGATAAGAGAGACC.